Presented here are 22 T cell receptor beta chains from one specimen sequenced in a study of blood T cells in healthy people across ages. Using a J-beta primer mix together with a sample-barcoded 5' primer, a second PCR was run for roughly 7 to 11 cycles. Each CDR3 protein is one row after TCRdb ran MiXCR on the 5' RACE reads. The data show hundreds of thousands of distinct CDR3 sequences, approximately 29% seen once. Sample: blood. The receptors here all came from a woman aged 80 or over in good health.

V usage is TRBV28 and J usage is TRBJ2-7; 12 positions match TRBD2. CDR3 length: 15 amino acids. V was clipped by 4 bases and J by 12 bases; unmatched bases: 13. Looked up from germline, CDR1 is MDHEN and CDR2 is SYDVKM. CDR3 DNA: TGTGCCAGCAGTTATCGGCTAGCGGGGGGGAGTCCCCTGTACTTC. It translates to CASSYRLAGGSPLYF. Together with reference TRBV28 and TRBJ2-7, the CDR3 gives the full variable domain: DVKVTQSSRYLVKRTGEKVFLECVQDMDHENMFWYRQDPGLGLRLIYFSYDVKMKEKGDIPEGYSVSREKKERFSLILESASTNQTSMYLCASSYRLAGGSPLYFGPGTRLTVT.

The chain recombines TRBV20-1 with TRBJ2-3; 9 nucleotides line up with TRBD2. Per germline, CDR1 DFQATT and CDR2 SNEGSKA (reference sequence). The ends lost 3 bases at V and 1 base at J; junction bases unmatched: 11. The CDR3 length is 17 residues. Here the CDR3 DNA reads TGCAGTGCTAGTGTGCCTAGCGGGGCACCTGGCACAGATACGCAGTATTTT. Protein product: CSASVPSGAPGTDTQYF.

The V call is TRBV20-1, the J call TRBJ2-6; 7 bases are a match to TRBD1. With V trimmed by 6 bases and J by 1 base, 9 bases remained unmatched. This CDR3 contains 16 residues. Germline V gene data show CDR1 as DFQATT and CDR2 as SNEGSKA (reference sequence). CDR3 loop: CSAYGQVGSGANVLTF. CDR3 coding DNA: TGCAGTGCGTACGGACAGGTCGGGTCTGGGGCCAACGTCCTGACTTTC.

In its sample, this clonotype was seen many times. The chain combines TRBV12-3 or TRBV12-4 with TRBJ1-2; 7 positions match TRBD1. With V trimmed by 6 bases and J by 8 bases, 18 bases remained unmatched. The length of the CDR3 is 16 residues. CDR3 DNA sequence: TGTGCCAGCAGCCCTAAGGGGGCCGCGTCCCCAGGAGGCTACACCTTC. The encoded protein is CASSPKGAASPGGYTF.

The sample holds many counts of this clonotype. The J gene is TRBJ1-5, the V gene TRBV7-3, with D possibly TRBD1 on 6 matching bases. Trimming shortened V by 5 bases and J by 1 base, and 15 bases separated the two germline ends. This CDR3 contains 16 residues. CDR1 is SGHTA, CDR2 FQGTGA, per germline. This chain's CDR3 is CASSLPGGVSNQPQHF. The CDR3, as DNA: TGTGCCAGCAGCCTGCCGGGGGGCGTGAGCAATCAGCCCCAGCATTTT.

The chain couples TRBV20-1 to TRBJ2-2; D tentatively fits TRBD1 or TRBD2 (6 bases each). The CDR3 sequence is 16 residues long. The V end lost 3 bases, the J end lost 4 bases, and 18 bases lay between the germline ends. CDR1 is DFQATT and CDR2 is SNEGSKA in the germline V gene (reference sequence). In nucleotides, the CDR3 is TGCAGTGCTAGGCTGCCCGGGGGCTTCGGCACCGGGGAGCTGTTTTTT. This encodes CSARLPGGFGTGELFF.

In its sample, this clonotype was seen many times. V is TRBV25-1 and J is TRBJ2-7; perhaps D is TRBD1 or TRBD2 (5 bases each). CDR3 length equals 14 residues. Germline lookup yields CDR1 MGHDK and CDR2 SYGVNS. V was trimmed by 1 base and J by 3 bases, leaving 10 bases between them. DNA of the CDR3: TGTGCCAGCAGTGAATCCGGGGCCGTCTACGAGCAGTACTTC. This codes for CASSESGAVYEQYF.

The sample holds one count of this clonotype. CDR3 in amino acids: CASSKTKTASYTEAFF. The CDR3 DNA sequence: TGTGCCAGCAGTAAAACCAAGACAGCCAGCTACACTGAAGCTTTCTTT. The genes are TRBV6-5 and TRBJ1-1; tentatively, D is TRBD1 (5 bases). Germline V gene lookup returns CDR1 MNHEY and CDR2 SVGAGI. Trimming took 5 bases from V and 3 from J, leaving 19 bases between them. There are 16 residues in the CDR3.

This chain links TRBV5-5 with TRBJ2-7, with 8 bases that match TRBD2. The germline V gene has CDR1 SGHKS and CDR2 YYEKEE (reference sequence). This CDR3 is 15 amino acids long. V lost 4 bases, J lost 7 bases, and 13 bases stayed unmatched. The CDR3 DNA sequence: TGTGCCAGCAGCCCGCAGCGGGGGACTACGGAAGAGCAGTACTTC. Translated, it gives CASSPQRGTTEEQYF.

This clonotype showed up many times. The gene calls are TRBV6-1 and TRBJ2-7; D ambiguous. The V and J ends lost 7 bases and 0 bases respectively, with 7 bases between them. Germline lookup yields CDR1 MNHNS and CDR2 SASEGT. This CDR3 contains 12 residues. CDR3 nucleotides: TGTGCCAGCATTCCATCCTCCTACGAGCAGTACTTC. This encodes CASIPSSYEQYF.

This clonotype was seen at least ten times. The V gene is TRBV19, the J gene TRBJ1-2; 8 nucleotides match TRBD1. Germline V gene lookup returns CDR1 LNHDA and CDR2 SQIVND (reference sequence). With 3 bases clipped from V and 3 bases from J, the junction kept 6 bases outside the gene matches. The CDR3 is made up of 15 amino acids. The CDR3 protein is CASSIGQGADYGYTF. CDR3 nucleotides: TGTGCCAGTAGTATCGGCCAGGGGGCGGACTATGGCTACACCTTC.

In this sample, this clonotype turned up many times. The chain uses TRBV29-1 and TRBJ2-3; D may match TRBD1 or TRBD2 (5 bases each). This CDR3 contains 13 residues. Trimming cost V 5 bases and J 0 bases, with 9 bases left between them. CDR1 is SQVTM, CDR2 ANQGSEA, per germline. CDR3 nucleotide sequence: TGCAGCGTTCGGGGCCTGAGCACAGATACGCAGTATTTT. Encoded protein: CSVRGLSTDTQYF.

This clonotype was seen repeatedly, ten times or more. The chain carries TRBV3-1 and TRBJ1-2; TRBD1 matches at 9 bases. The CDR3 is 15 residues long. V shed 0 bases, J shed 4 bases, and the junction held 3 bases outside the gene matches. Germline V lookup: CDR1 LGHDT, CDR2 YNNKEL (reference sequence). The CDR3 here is CASSQETGGGYGYTF. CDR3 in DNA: TGTGCCAGCAGCCAAGAGACAGGGGGTGGCTATGGCTACACCTTC.

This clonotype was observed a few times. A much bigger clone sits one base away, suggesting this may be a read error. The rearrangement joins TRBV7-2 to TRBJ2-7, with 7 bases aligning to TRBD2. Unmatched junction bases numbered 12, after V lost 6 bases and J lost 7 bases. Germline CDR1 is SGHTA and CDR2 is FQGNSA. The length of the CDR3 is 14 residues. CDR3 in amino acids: CASRRPGLVTEQYF. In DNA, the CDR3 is TGTGCCAGCAGACGCCCCGGACTAGTAACTGAGCAGTACTTC.

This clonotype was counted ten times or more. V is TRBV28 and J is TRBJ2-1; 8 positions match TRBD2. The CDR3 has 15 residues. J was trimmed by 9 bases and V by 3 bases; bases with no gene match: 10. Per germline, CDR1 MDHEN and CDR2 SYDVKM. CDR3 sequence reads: CASSFSGGPLSEQFF. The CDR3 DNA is TGTGCCAGCAGTTTTTCGGGGGGGCCTCTCAGTGAGCAGTTCTTC.

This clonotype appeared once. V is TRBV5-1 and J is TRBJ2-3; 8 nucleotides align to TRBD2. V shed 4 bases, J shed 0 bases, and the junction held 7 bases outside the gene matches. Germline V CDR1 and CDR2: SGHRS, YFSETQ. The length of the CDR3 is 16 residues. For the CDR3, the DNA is TGCGCCAGCAGCCCCCAACTAGCGGTTAGCACAGATACGCAGTATTTT. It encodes CASSPQLAVSTDTQYF.

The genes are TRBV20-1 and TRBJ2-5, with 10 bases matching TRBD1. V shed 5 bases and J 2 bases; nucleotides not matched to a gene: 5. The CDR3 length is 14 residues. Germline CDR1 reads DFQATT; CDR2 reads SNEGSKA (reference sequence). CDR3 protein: CSAAGQGGQETQYF. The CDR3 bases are TGCAGTGCTGCCGGACAGGGGGGACAAGAGACCCAGTACTTC.

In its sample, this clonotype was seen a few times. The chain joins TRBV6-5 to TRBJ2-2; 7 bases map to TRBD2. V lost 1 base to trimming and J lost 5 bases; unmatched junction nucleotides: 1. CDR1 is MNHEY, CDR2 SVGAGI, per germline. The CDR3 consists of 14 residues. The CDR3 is CASSYLGGTGELFF. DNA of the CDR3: TGTGCCAGCAGTTACTTGGGAGGGACCGGGGAGCTGTTTTTT.

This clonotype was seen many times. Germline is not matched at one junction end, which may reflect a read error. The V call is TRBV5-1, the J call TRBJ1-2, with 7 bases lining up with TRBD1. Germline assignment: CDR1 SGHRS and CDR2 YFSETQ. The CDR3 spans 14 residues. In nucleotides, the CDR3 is TGCGCCAGCAGCTGGCGACAGGGAAACTCTGGCTACACCTTC. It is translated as CASSWRQGNSGYTF.

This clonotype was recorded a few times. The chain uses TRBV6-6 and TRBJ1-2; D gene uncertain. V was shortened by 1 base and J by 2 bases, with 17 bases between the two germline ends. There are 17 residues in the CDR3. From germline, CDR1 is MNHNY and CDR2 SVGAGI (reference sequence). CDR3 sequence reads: CASSYYRAPAPNYGYTF. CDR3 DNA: TGTGCCAGCAGTTACTATCGGGCCCCGGCACCCAACTATGGCTACACCTTC.

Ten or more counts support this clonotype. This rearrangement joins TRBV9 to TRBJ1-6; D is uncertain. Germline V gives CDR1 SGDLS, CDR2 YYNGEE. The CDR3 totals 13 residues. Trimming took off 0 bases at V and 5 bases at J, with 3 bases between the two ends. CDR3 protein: CASSVGHNSPLHF. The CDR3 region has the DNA TGTGCCAGCAGCGTAGGACATAATTCACCCCTCCACTTT.

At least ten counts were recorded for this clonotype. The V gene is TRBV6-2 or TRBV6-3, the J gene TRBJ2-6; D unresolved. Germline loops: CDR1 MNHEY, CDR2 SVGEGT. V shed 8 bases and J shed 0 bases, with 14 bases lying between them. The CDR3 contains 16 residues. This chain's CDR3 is CASVGIAPSGANVLTF. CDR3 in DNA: TGTGCCAGCGTCGGCATTGCCCCCTCTGGGGCCAACGTCCTGACTTTC.